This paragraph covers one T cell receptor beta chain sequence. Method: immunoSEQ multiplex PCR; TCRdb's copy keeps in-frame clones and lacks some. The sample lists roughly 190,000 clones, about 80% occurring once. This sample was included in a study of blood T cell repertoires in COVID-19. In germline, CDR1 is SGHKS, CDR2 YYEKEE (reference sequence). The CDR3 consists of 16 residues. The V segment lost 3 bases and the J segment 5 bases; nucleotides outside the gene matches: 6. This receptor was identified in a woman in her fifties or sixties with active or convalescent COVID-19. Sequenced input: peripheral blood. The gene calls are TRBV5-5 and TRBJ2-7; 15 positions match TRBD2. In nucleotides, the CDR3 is TGTGCCAGCAGCTCCGGGACTAGCGGGAGGCTCGACGAGCAGTACTTC. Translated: CASSSGTSGRLDEQYF.